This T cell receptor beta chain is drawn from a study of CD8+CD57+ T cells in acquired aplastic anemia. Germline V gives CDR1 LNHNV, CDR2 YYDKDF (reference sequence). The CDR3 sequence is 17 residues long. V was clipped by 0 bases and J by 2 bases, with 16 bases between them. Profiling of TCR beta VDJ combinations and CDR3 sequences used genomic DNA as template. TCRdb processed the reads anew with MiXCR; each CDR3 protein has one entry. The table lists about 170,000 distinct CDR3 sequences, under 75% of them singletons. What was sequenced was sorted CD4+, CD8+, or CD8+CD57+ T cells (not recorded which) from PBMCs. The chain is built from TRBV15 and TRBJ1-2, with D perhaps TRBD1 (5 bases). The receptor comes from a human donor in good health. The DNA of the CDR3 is TGTGCCACCAGCAGAGATGTCCAAGAGGGGTCAAACTATGGCTACACCTTC. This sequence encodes CATSRDVQEGSNYGYTF.